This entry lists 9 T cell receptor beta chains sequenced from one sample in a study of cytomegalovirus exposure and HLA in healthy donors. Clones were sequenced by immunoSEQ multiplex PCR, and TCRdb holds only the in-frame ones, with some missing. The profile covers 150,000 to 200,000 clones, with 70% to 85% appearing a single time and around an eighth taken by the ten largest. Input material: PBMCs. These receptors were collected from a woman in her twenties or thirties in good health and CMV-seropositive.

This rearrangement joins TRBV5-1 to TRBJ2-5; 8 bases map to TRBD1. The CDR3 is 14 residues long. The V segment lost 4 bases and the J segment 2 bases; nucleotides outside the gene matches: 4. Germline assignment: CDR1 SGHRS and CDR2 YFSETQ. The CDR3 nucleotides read TGCGCCAGCAGCAATACAGGGGGGCAAGAGACCCAGTACTTC. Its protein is CASSNTGGQETQYF.

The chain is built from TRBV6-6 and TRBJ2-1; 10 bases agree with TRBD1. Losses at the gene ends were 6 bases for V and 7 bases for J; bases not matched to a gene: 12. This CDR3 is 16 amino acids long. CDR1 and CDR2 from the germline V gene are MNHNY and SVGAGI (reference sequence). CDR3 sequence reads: CASRQLTGGAGNEQFF. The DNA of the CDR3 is TGTGCCAGCAGACAATTGACAGGGGGCGCCGGGAATGAGCAGTTCTTC.

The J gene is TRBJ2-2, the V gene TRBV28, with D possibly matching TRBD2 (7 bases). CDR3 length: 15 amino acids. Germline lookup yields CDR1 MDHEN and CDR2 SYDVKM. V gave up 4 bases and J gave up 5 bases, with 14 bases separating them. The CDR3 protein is CASSSGGGGTGELFF. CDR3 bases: TGTGCCAGCAGTTCCGGCGGGGGCGGGACCGGGGAGCTGTTTTTT.

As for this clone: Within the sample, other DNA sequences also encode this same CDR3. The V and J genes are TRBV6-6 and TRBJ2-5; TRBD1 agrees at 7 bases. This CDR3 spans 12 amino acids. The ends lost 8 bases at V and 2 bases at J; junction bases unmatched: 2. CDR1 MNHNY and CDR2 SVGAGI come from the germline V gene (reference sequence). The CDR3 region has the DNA TGTGCCAGCGAGGGACAGCAAGAGACCCAGTACTTC. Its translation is CASEGQQETQYF.

DNA for the CDR3: TGTGCCAGCAGTCGACGACAGGTCGAATCCTACGAGCAGTACTTC. It specifies CASSRRQVESYEQYF. The chain uses TRBV6-5 and TRBJ2-7, with D possibly being TRBD1 (6 bases). The CDR3 length is 15 residues. V lost 5 bases to trimming and J lost 1 base, with 15 bases between them. CDR1 and CDR2 from the germline V gene are MNHEY and SVGAGI.

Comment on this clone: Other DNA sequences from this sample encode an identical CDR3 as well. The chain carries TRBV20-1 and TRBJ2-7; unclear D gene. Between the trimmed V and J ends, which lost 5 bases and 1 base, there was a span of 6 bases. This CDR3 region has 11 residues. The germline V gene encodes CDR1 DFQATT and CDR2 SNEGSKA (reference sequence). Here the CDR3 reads CSARASYEQYF. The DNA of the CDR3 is TGCAGTGCTCGCGCATCCTACGAGCAGTACTTC.

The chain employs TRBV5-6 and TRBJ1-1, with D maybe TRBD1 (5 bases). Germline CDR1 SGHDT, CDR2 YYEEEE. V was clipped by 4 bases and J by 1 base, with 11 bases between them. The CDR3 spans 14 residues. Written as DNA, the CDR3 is TGTGCCAGCAGCCCAGGGTCCTGGAACACTGAAGCTTTCTTT. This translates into CASSPGSWNTEAFF.

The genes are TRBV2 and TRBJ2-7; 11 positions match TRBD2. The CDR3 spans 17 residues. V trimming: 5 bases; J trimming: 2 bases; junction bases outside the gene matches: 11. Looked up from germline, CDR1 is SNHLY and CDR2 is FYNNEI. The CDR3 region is CASSTREGLAATYEQYF. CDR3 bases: TGTGCCAGCAGTACGAGGGAGGGACTAGCGGCCACCTACGAGCAGTACTTC. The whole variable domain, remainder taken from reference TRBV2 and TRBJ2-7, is EPEVTQTPSHQVTQMGQEVILRCVPISNHLYFYWYRQILGQKVEFLVSFYNNEISEKSEIFDDQFSVERPDGSNFTLKIRSTKLEDSAMYFCASSTREGLAATYEQYFGPGTRLTVT.

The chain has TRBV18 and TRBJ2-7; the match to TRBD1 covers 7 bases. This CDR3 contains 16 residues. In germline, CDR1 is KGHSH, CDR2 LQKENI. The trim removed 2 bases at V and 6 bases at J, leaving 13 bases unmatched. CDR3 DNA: TGTGCCAGCTCACCATTTTTTACCGGACAGGCGACCGAGCAGTACTTC. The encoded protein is CASSPFFTGQATEQYF.